This T cell receptor (beta chain) was observed in a study of blood T cell repertoires in COVID-19. As for the study in general: Sources were T cells, B-cell-depleted T cells, or PBMCs; the material itself was cDNA or gDNA.

This clone was recorded only once. The V gene end was trimmed by 5 bases and the J gene end by 4 bases; junction bases not matched to a gene: 9. The CDR3 spans 16 residues. The germline V gene has CDR1 LNHDA and CDR2 SQIVND (reference sequence). Authors' data handling: Reference gene primer amplification gave nucleated cell count estimates. Sequencing used immunoSEQ multiplex PCR; TCRdb keeps in-frame clones, though not all of them. That table supplies the V and J calls and clone size; D and trimming were determined from the DNA. The repertoire holds roughly 100,000 clones, with approximately 80% as singletons.

The chain is built from TRBV19 and TRBJ2-5; 11 nucleotides line up with TRBD1. The receptor was derived from a human donor in a cohort sampled during active or convalescent COVID-19. Sequencing input: peripheral blood. CDR3 coding DNA: TGTGCCAGTAGTGCCACTGGACAGGGGGCGGGAGAGACCCAGTACTTC. Translated: CASSATGQGAGETQYF.